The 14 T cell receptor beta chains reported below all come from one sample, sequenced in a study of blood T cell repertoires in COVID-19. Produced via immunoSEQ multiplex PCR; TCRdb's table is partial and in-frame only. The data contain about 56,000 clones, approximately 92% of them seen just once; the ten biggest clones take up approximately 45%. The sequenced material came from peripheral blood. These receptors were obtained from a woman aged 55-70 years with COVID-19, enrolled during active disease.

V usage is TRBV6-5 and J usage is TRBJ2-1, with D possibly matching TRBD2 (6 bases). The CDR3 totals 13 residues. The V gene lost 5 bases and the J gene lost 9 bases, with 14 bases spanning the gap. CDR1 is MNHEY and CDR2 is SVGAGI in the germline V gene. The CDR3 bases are TGTGCCAGCAGTAATCGACTAGTCTTTGAGCAGTTCTTC. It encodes CASSNRLVFEQFF.

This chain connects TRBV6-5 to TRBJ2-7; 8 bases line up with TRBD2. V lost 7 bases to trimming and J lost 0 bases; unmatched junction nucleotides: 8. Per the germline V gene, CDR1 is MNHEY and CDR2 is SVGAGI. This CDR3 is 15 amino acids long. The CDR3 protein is CASKPQRGPSYEQYF. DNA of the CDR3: TGTGCCAGCAAACCCCAGCGGGGGCCCTCCTACGAGCAGTACTTC.

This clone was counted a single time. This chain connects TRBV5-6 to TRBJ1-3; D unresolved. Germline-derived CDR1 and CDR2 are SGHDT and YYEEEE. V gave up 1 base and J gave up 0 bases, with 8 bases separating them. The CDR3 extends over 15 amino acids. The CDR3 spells CASSLTGRSGNTIYF. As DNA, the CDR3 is TGTGCCAGCAGCTTGACGGGTCGCTCTGGAAACACCATATATTTT.

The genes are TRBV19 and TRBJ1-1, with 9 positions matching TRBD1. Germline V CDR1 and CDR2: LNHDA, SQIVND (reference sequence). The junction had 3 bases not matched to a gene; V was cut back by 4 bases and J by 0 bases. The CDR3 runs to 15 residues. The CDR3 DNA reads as TGTGCCAGTAGTAACTACAGGGGGCTGAACACTGAAGCTTTCTTT. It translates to CASSNYRGLNTEAFF.

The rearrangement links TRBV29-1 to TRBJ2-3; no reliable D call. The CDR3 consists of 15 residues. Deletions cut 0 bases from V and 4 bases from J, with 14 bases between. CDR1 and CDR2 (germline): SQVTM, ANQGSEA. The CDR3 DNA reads TGCAGCGTTGAAGATCCCGGTCTTCCCCCAGATACGCAGTATTTT. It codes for CSVEDPGLPPDTQYF.

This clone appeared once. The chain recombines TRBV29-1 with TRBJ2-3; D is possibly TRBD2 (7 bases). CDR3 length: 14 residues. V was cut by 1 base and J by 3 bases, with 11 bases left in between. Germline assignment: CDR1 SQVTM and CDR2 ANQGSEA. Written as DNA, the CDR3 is TGCAGCGTTGAAGGCAGGGGAGGGACAGATACGCAGTATTTT. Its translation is CSVEGRGGTDTQYF.

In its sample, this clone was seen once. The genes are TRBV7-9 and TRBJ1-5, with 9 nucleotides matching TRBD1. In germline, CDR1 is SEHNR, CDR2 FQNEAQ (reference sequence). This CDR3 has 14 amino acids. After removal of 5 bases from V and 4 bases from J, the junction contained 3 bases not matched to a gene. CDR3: CASSPGQGNQPQHF. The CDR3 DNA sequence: TGTGCCAGCAGCCCTGGACAGGGGAATCAGCCCCAGCATTTT.

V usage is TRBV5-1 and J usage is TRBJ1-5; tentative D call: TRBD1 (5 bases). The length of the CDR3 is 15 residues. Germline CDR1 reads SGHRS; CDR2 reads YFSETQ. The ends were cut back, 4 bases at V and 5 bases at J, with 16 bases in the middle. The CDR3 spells CASSPGLRVDQPQHF. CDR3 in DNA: TGCGCCAGCAGCCCGGGACTCCGGGTGGATCAGCCCCAGCATTTT.

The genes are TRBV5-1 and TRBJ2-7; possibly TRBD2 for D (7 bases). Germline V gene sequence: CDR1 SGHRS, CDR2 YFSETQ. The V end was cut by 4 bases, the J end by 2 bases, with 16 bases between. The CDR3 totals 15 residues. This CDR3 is CASSPGGQSTYEQYF. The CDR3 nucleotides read TGCGCCAGCAGCCCCGGGGGGCAGAGCACCTACGAGCAGTACTTC.

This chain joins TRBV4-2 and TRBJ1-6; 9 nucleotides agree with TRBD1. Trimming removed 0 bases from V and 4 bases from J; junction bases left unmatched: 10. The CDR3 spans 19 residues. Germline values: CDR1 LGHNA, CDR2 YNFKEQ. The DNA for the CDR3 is TGTGCCAGCAGCCAAGATGTCCTAACAGGGGGCTATTATAATTCACCCCTCCACTTT. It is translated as CASSQDVLTGGYYNSPLHF.

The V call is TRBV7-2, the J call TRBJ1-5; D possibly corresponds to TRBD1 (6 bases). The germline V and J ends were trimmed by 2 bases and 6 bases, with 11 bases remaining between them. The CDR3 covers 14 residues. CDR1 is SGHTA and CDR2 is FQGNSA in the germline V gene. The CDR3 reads CASSLSGGGQPQHF. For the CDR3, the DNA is TGTGCCAGCAGCTTATCGGGGGGCGGTCAGCCCCAGCATTTT.

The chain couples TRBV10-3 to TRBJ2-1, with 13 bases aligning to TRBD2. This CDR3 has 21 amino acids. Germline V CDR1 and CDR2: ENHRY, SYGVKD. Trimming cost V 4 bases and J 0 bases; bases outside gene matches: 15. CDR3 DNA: TGTGCCATCAGTGCCCCTTTTGGACTAGCGGGGGCCCCAAGCTCCTACAATGAGCAGTTCTTC. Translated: CAISAPFGLAGAPSSYNEQFF.

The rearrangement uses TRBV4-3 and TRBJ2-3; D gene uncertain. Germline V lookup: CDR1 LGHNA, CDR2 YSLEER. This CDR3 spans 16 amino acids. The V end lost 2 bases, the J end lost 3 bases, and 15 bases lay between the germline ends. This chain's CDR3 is CASSQNAGLGTDTQYF. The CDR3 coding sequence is TGCGCCAGCAGCCAAAACGCAGGTTTAGGAACAGATACGCAGTATTTT.

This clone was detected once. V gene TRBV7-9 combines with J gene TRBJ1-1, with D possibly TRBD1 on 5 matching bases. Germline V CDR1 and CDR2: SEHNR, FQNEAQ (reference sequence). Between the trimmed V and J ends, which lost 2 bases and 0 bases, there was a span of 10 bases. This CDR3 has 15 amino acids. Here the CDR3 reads CASSLKGSVNTEAFF. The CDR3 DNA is TGTGCCAGCAGCTTAAAGGGGTCGGTGAACACTGAAGCTTTCTTT.